This TCR beta chain was identified during a study of T cell responses to AZD1222 COVID-19 vaccine. CDR3 length equals 16 residues. V was cut by 2 bases and J by 0 bases, with 11 bases left in between. CDR1 MGHRA and CDR2 YSYEKL come from the germline V gene. As to this clone: Its antigen is undetermined.

Study-wide points: Mapped onto spike, vaccine-associated CD4 TCRs spanned it and were dominant at 160-218 and 743-854.

Sequencing was performed with immunoSEQ multiplex PCR; in TCRdb, only in-frame clones are kept and a portion is missing. The sample lists over 70,000 clones; approximately 89% were seen once. The J gene is TRBJ2-1, the V gene TRBV4-1, with D unclear. This TCR came from an adult who received the AZD1222 COVID-19 vaccine. This specimen consisted of peripheral blood, obtained 28 days after the second AZD1222 dose. CDR3 sequence: CASSQPQVYSYNEQFF. In DNA, the CDR3 is TGCGCCAGCAGCCAACCCCAGGTTTACTCCTACAATGAGCAGTTCTTC.